Described below is a single T cell receptor (beta chain) sequence and its context. The data were taken from a study of blood T cell repertoires in COVID-19. The wider study: Material from acute and convalescent COVID-19 was sourced from the United States, Italy and Spain. PBMCs, B-cell-depleted T cells, or T cells provided the cDNA or gDNA that made up the material.

Study processing details: By means of reference gene primer amplification, nucleated cell counts were estimated. Measured with immunoSEQ multiplex PCR; TCRdb has only the in-frame clones, and not every one. The D gene and trimming were derived from the DNA, and the V and J assignments and clone size from that table. Seen here are 60,000 to 85,000 clones, roughly 86% observed once, and the top ten hold over 35%. Germline V gene data show CDR1 as DFQATT and CDR2 as SNEGSKA (reference sequence). Trimming took 5 bases from V and 10 from J; bases not matched to a gene: 5. The CDR3 is made up of 11 amino acids.

The material sequenced was peripheral blood. The chain recombines TRBV20-1 with TRBJ1-1; TRBD1 matches 9 bases. The clonotype was recovered from a man aged 70-80 years with acute or convalescent COVID-19. CDR3 loop: CSALQGAGAFF. The DNA of the CDR3 is TGCAGTGCTCTACAGGGGGCGGGAGCTTTCTTT.